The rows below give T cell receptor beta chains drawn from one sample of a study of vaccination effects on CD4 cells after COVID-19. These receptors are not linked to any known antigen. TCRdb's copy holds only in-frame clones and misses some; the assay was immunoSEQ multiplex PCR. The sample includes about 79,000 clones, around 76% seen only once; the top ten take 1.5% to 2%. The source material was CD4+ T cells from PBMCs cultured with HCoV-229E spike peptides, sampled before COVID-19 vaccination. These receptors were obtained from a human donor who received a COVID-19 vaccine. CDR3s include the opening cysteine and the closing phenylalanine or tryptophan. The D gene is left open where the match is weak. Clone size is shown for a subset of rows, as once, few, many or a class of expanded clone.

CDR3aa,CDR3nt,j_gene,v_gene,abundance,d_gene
CASSFPGELFF,TGTGCCAGCAGTTTCCCCGGGGAGCTGTTTTTT,TRBJ2-2,TRBV12-3/TRBV12-4,NA,NA
CASISGNTEAFF,TGTGCCAGCATATCCGGGAACACTGAAGCTTTCTTT,TRBJ1-1,TRBV28,NA,NA
CASNEQSSNTGELFF,TGCGCCAGCAACGAGCAAAGTTCGAACACCGGGGAGCTGTTTTTT,TRBJ2-2,TRBV5-1,NA,NA
CASSSADRGKDGYTF,TGTGCCAGCAGTTCCGCGGACAGGGGGAAAGATGGCTACACCTTC,TRBJ1-2,TRBV6-5,once,TRBD1
CASSVVGWGTEAFF,TGTGCCAGCAGCGTAGTAGGTTGGGGCACTGAAGCTTTCTTT,TRBJ1-1,TRBV9,NA,NA
CASSYSSGSSYNEQFF,TGTGCCAGCAGTTACTCGAGCGGGAGCTCCTACAATGAGCAGTTCTTC,TRBJ2-1,TRBV6-5,NA,TRBD2
CASSVEYGTENTGELFF,TGTGCCAGCAGCGTAGAGTATGGGACAGAGAACACCGGGGAGCTGTTTTTT,TRBJ2-2,TRBV9,NA,TRBD1
CASSSITETQYF,TGTGCCAGCAGCTCCATTACAGAGACCCAGTACTTC,TRBJ2-5,TRBV7-9,NA,NA
CASSWDRDQPQHF,TGCGCCAGCAGCTGGGACAGGGATCAGCCCCAGCATTTT,TRBJ1-5,TRBV5-1,NA,TRBD1
CASSSGQSYNEQFF,TGCGCCAGCAGCTCGGGACAGTCCTACAATGAGCAGTTCTTC,TRBJ2-1,TRBV5-1,NA,TRBD1
CASSPTDNTEAFF,TGCGCCAGCAGCCCGACAGACAACACTGAAGCTTTCTTT,TRBJ1-1,TRBV5-1,few,NA
CATSVSDSNNEQFF,TGTGCCACCAGTGTTTCCGACAGCAACAATGAGCAGTTCTTC,TRBJ2-1,TRBV24-1,few,NA
CASGPGGKNIQYF,TGTGCCAGCGGACCGGGAGGCAAAAACATTCAGTACTTC,TRBJ2-4,TRBV11-2,few,TRBD2
CASSPTSWGSTDTQYF,TGTGCCAGCAGCCCGACTAGCTGGGGGAGCACAGATACGCAGTATTTT,TRBJ2-3,TRBV9,NA,TRBD2
CASRGEGSNQPQHF,TGTGCCAGCCGCGGGGAGGGGAGCAATCAGCCCCAGCATTTT,TRBJ1-5,TRBV7-8,NA,NA
CASSLAGSGGLHHEQFF,TGTGCCAGCAGCTTGGCCGGAAGCGGGGGCCTACACCATGAGCAGTTCTTC,TRBJ2-1,TRBV5-5,NA,TRBD2
CASSERGGAAEAFF,TGTGCCAGCAGTGAAAGGGGGGGGGCTGCTGAAGCTTTCTTT,TRBJ1-1,TRBV6-1,NA,NA
CASSQDRAGPAKNIQYF,TGCGCCAGCAGCCAAGATCGGGCAGGGCCAGCCAAAAACATTCAGTACTTC,TRBJ2-4,TRBV4-1,NA,NA
CASSLFAARGAEAFF,TGTGCCAGCAGCTTATTCGCAGCTAGAGGGGCTGAAGCTTTCTTT,TRBJ1-1,TRBV13,NA,NA
CASSEPAAITGELFF,TGTGCCAGCAGTGAGCCCGCGGCAATCACCGGGGAGCTGTTTTTT,TRBJ2-2,TRBV25-1,NA,NA
CASSLGLALNYGYTF,TGTGCCAGCAGCTTGGGTCTCGCTCTTAACTATGGCTACACCTTC,TRBJ1-2,TRBV5-5,NA,NA
CASRGDQPQHF,TGTGCCAGCAGGGGGGATCAGCCCCAGCATTTT,TRBJ1-5,TRBV28,NA,NA
CASSQGALDYGYTF,TGCGCCAGCAGCCAAGGCGCGCTGGACTATGGCTACACCTTC,TRBJ1-2,TRBV4-3,NA,NA
CASSWGDGRTNYGYTF,TGCGCCAGCAGCTGGGGAGACGGACGCACTAACTATGGCTACACCTTC,TRBJ1-2,TRBV5-1,NA,NA
CASSLTSSYNSPLHF,TGCGCCAGCAGCTTGACCAGCTCCTATAATTCACCCCTCCACTTT,TRBJ1-6,TRBV5-1,NA,NA
CASSEDSLGNQPQHF,TGTGCCAGCAGCGAGGACAGCCTAGGCAATCAGCCCCAGCATTTT,TRBJ1-5,TRBV2,NA,NA
CASSLEATNEKLFF,TGCGCCAGCAGCTTGGAGGCAACTAATGAAAAACTGTTTTTT,TRBJ1-4,TRBV5-1,NA,NA
CASRGQGGTEAFF,TGTGCCAGCAGAGGACAGGGAGGAACTGAAGCTTTCTTT,TRBJ1-1,TRBV4-2,NA,TRBD1
CASSPLTGGKTEAFF,TGTGCCAGCTCACCACTTACAGGGGGAAAAACTGAAGCTTTCTTT,TRBJ1-1,TRBV18,NA,TRBD1